These 5 T cell receptor beta chains share one sample of origin, sequenced in a study of cytomegalovirus exposure and HLA in healthy donors. The PCR contained 60 Vbeta and 13 Jbeta primers. The method was immunoSEQ multiplex PCR; TCRdb's version includes in-frame clones alone and lacks a portion of them. The data contain 160,000 or so clones, roughly 85% of them singletons. Input material: PBMCs. The source is a man aged 40-49 years in good health and CMV-seronegative.

A note on this clone: An end of the junction differs from the germline gene, which may be a read error. The V and J genes are TRBV11-2 and TRBJ2-6; perhaps TRBD1 as D (5 bases). The CDR3 is 16 amino acids. Looked up from germline, CDR1 is SGHAT and CDR2 is FQNNGV. The CDR3 DNA reads TGTGCCAGCAGCTCAAGAGCCCACTCTGGGGCCAACGGCCTGACTTTC. Translated: CASSSRAHSGANGLTF.

The J gene is TRBJ2-1, the V gene TRBV9; D unresolved. Deletions cut 4 bases from V and 6 bases from J, with 14 bases between. This CDR3 spans 14 amino acids. CDR1 is SGDLS, CDR2 YYNGEE, per germline. Here the CDR3 DNA reads TGTGCCAGCAGCTCACGTGACATATTCAATGAGCAGTTCTTC. It is translated as CASSSRDIFNEQFF.

The chain recombines TRBV6-1 with TRBJ2-1, with 7 nucleotides matching TRBD1. V lost 4 bases to trimming and J lost 7 bases; unmatched junction nucleotides: 7. The CDR3 consists of 14 residues. Germline V gene lookup returns CDR1 MNHNS and CDR2 SASEGT. This chain's CDR3 is CASSGKGAVNEQFF. As DNA, the CDR3 is TGTGCCAGCAGTGGGAAGGGGGCGGTGAATGAGCAGTTCTTC.

For the CDR3, the DNA is TGTGCCAGCAGCTTAGTAGGCGGGAGAAAAGATACGCAGTATTTT. Protein sequence: CASSLVGGRKDTQYF. The chain joins TRBV7-2 to TRBJ2-3; 7 bases are a match to TRBD2. The ends lost 1 base at V and 5 bases at J; junction bases unmatched: 6. CDR1 and CDR2 (germline): SGHTA, FQGNSA. The CDR3 is 15 residues long.

In the case of this clone: At one end the junction does not follow the germline gene, possibly because of a read error. The chain employs TRBV27 and TRBJ2-6; perhaps TRBD1 as D (5 bases). Germline V gene sequence: CDR1 MNHEY, CDR2 SMNVEV (reference sequence). There are 18 residues in the CDR3. CDR3 residues: CASSFGRVGASGANGLTF. The CDR3 DNA reads TGTGCCAGCAGTTTCGGCAGGGTTGGGGCCTCTGGGGCCAACGGCCTGACTTTC.